These T cell receptor beta chains were read from a single sample in a study of CD8 T cells in Susac syndrome. Each CDR3 protein gets one entry after TCRdb re-called the immunoSEQ multiplex PCR reads with MiXCR. Of about 180,000 distinct CDR3 sequences in the sample, roughly 92% are singletons; the top ten hold 0.095% to 0.13%. Sequencing was done on a sample of CD4+ T cells from PBMCs. These receptors were collected from a human donor with Susac syndrome. The CDR3 runs from the conserved cysteine through the conserved F or W. The D gene is left open where the match is weak. Only part of the rows carry a size: once, few, many, or a class if the clone is expanded.

V gene	J gene	clone size	D gene	CDR3 protein	CDR3 DNA
TRBV7-8	TRBJ2-7	NA	TRBD2	CASSLASSGGTYEQYF	TGTGCCAGCAGCTTAGCTTCTAGCGGGGGTACCTACGAGCAGTACTTC
TRBV9	TRBJ1-1	NA	NA	CASSSLDRRAFF	TGTGCCAGCAGCTCATTAGACAGGAGAGCTTTCTTT
TRBV9	TRBJ2-1	NA	TRBD2	CASSVGGGGRQFF	TGTGCCAGCAGCGTAGGGGGGGGAGGCCGGCAGTTCTTC
TRBV20-1	TRBJ2-1	NA	TRBD2	CSARSSDGGGGIWSSYNEQFF	TGCAGTGCTAGATCATCGGATGGCGGGGGGGGTATATGGAGCTCCTACAATGAGCAGTTCTTC
TRBV3-1	TRBJ2-2	NA	TRBD1	CASSPGQGVRELFF	TGTGCCAGCAGCCCGGGACAGGGTGTCCGGGAGCTGTTTTTT
TRBV6-2/TRBV6-3	TRBJ2-1	once	TRBD2	CASSYQSGGTYNEQFF	TGTGCCAGCAGTTATCAAAGCGGGGGGACCTACAATGAGCAGTTCTTC
TRBV24-1	TRBJ2-3	NA	NA	CATSDPTDTQYF	TGTGCCACCAGTGACCCGACGGATACGCAGTATTTT
TRBV25-1	TRBJ2-7	NA	TRBD1	CASGSGQGAREQYF	TGTGCCAGCGGCTCCGGACAGGGGGCAAGGGAGCAGTACTTC
TRBV2	TRBJ1-1	NA	TRBD1	CASRDRVRLAEAFF	TGTGCCAGCAGGGACAGGGTGCGTCTCGCTGAAGCTTTCTTT
TRBV3-1	TRBJ2-3	NA	TRBD1	CASSQGGQGADTQYF	TGTGCCAGCAGCCAAGGGGGACAGGGGGCAGATACGCAGTATTTT
TRBV29-1	TRBJ2-7	NA	NA	CSGWVDGPYEQYF	TGCAGCGGGTGGGTGGACGGACCCTACGAGCAGTACTTC
TRBV6-2/TRBV6-3	TRBJ1-5	once	NA	CASSGLGEQPQHF	TGTGCCAGCAGTGGTTTGGGGGAACAGCCCCAGCATTTT
TRBV3-1	TRBJ2-2	NA	TRBD2	CASRTSGGSYTGELFF	TGTGCCAGCAGGACTAGCGGGGGGTCGTACACCGGGGAGCTGTTTTTT
TRBV30	TRBJ2-3	NA	NA	CASGHLDTQYF	TGTGCATCGGGACACTTAGATACGCAGTATTTT
TRBV30	TRBJ2-3	NA	TRBD2	CAWSHIAGGHTDTQYF	TGTGCCTGGAGTCACATAGCGGGGGGGCACACAGATACGCAGTATTTT
TRBV20-1	TRBJ1-6	NA	NA	CSAEGSGEPLHF	TGCAGTGCAGAGGGATCGGGAGAACCACTCCACTTT
TRBV27	TRBJ1-1	once	NA	CASSSPGGTTEAFF	TGTGCCAGCAGTTCCCCGGGGGGCACGACTGAAGCTTTCTTT
TRBV4-2	TRBJ2-7	NA	NA	CASSQERGFNEQYF	TGTGCCAGCAGCCAAGAAAGAGGATTCAACGAGCAGTACTTC
TRBV5-1	TRBJ2-3	NA	NA	CASRPDPPTGTDTQYF	TGCGCCAGCAGACCGGACCCACCCACTGGCACAGATACGCAGTATTTT
TRBV27	TRBJ1-1	NA	NA	CASSTRAWPEAFF	TGTGCCAGCAGTACTCGTGCGTGGCCTGAAGCTTTCTTT
TRBV29-1	TRBJ2-6	NA	NA	CSVVGLSGANVLTF	TGCAGCGTTGTCGGCCTAAGTGGGGCCAACGTCCTGACTTTC
TRBV5-8	TRBJ1-4	NA	NA	CASMRGQLNEKLFF	TGTGCCAGCATGCGCGGACAGCTTAATGAAAAACTGTTTTTT
TRBV5-4	TRBJ2-5	NA	NA	CASSWKSGLEETQYF	TGTGCCAGCAGCTGGAAGTCCGGGTTGGAAGAGACCCAGTACTTC
TRBV7-8	TRBJ1-1	NA	NA	CASSLIYARDTEAFF	TGTGCCAGCAGCTTAATATATGCCAGGGACACTGAAGCTTTCTTT
TRBV3-1	TRBJ1-2	NA	NA	CASSQDSYYGYTF	TGTGCCAGCAGCCAAGACAGTTACTATGGCTACACCTTC
TRBV12-3/TRBV12-4	TRBJ1-1	few	NA	CASSGQMNTEAFF	TGTGCCAGCAGCGGACAGATGAACACTGAAGCTTTCTTT
TRBV4-2	TRBJ2-1	NA	NA	CASSQSTGYDEQFF	TGTGCCAGCAGCCAATCCACAGGGTACGATGAGCAGTTCTTC
TRBV5-1	TRBJ1-5	NA	NA	CASSLVGSQPQHF	TGCGCCAGCAGCTTGGTGGGTAGTCAGCCCCAGCATTTT
TRBV12-3/TRBV12-4	TRBJ2-7	NA	NA	CASSGKTEQYF	TGTGCCAGCAGTGGGAAAACCGAGCAGTACTTC
TRBV29-1	TRBJ2-2	NA	TRBD1	CSVGDSGELFF	TGCAGCGTGGGGGACAGCGGGGAGCTGTTTTTT
TRBV20-1	TRBJ2-1	once	NA	CSASWAGEQFF	TGCAGTGCTAGTTGGGCCGGTGAGCAGTTCTTC
TRBV12-3/TRBV12-4	TRBJ1-5	NA	NA	CASSFAQGRLGPQHF	TGTGCCAGCAGTTTCGCCCAGGGACGTCTGGGGCCCCAGCATTTT
TRBV20-1	TRBJ1-1	NA	NA	CSARVPEGTEAFF	TGCAGTGCTAGAGTTCCGGAGGGGACTGAAGCTTTCTTT
TRBV18	TRBJ1-6	NA	TRBD1	CASSPQQGRNSPLHF	TGTGCCAGCTCACCACAACAGGGGCGGAATTCACCCCTCCACTTT
TRBV9	TRBJ2-7	NA	NA	CASSVGGGRAYEQYF	TGTGCCAGCAGCGTAGGCGGGGGCAGGGCCTACGAGCAGTACTTC
TRBV28	TRBJ1-1	NA	NA	CASSGESWVTEAFF	TGTGCCAGCAGTGGGGAGAGTTGGGTCACTGAAGCTTTCTTT
TRBV2	TRBJ2-5	NA	NA	CASSWSVGETQYF	TGTGCCAGCAGCTGGAGTGTGGGAGAGACCCAGTACTTC
TRBV18	TRBJ1-4	NA	NA	CASSPPQGRGEKLFF	TGCGCCAGCTCACCACCTCAGGGACGGGGTGAAAAACTGTTTTTT
TRBV29-1	TRBJ1-2	NA	NA	CSVERAYGYTF	TGCAGCGTTGAACGGGCCTATGGCTACACCTTC
TRBV20-1	TRBJ2-1	NA	TRBD2	CSADLAAGGGYEQFF	TGCAGTGCCGACCTAGCGGCGGGGGGCGGCTATGAGCAGTTCTTC
TRBV3-1	TRBJ2-7	NA	NA	CASSRAYFYEQYF	TGTGCCAGCAGCCGCGCTTACTTCTACGAGCAGTACTTC
TRBV10-3	TRBJ1-6	once	NA	CAISESAPGGHSPLHF	TGTGCCATCAGTGAGTCGGCACCCGGGGGACATTCACCCCTCCACTTT
TRBV3-1	TRBJ1-2	NA	NA	CASSQPNYGYTF	TGTGCCAGCAGCCAACCCAACTATGGCTACACCTTC
TRBV3-1	TRBJ1-6	NA	NA	CASSQVPGRKSYNSPLHF	TGTGCCAGCAGCCAAGTGCCGGGGAGGAAGTCCTATAATTCACCCCTCCACTTT
TRBV20-1	TRBJ2-7	NA	TRBD2	CSARTSGGREQYF	TGCAGTGCAAGGACTAGCGGGGGACGCGAGCAGTACTTC
TRBV7-2	TRBJ2-1	NA	NA	CASSLGLDTYNEQFF	TGTGCCAGCAGCTTAGGACTAGACACCTACAATGAGCAGTTCTTC
TRBV2	TRBJ1-1	NA	NA	CASSPGRVRTEAFF	TGTGCCAGCAGTCCTGGCCGGGTCCGGACTGAAGCTTTCTTT
TRBV6-5	TRBJ2-2	NA	NA	CASSYDRRTRGGGELFF	TGTGCCAGCAGTTACGATCGGCGGACAAGGGGGGGCGGGGAGCTGTTTTTT
TRBV15	TRBJ2-3	NA	NA	CATSRDLGVLNTDTQYF	TGTGCCACCAGCAGAGACCTAGGGGTGCTAAACACAGATACGCAGTATTTT
TRBV29-1	TRBJ1-1	NA	TRBD1	CSVEVGRTGRNTEAFF	TGCAGCGTTGAAGTAGGGCGGACAGGGAGGAACACTGAAGCTTTCTTT
TRBV10-3	TRBJ2-3	NA	TRBD2	CAISELAATDTQYF	TGTGCCATCAGTGAGCTAGCGGCCACAGATACGCAGTATTTT
TRBV15	TRBJ2-2	NA	NA	CATSNKMGRYTGELFF	TGTGCCACCAGCAACAAGATGGGACGGTACACCGGGGAGCTGTTTTTT
TRBV12-3/TRBV12-4	TRBJ1-1	NA	NA	CASRHRWNTEAFF	TGTGCCAGCAGGCATCGGTGGAACACTGAAGCTTTCTTT